The 21 T cell receptor beta chains reported below all come from one sample, sequenced in a study of T cell changes during pregnancy in multiple sclerosis. Assay: immunoSEQ multiplex PCR; the TCRdb copy retains only in-frame clones and omits some. The sample includes 35,000 to 55,000 clones, 80% to 95% of them seen just once. The material was peripheral blood, obtained in the third trimester of pregnancy. All receptors derive from a female donor with multiple sclerosis, enrolled in a pregnancy study.

This chain joins TRBV9 and TRBJ2-2, with TRBD2 matching over 7 bases. The V gene's germline CDR1 is SGDLS and CDR2 YYNGEE. Trimming cost V 1 base and J 6 bases; bases outside gene matches: 6. This CDR3 comprises 15 residues. The CDR3 spells CASSVNGRTAGELFF. As DNA, the CDR3 is TGTGCCAGCAGCGTAAACGGGAGGACGGCCGGGGAGCTGTTTTTT.

For the CDR3, the DNA is TGTGCCAGCAGCTTAGGACAGAACTCCTACGAGCAGTACTTC. Protein: CASSLGQNSYEQYF. The chain has TRBV7-9 and TRBJ2-7; a possible D gene is TRBD1 (5 bases). Germline values: CDR1 SEHNR, CDR2 FQNEAQ (reference sequence). Trimming shortened V by 1 base and J by 0 bases, and 7 bases separated the two germline ends. The CDR3 covers 14 residues.

The chain recombines TRBV29-1 with TRBJ2-5, with D possibly being TRBD1 (7 bases). The CDR3 consists of 17 residues. Trimming took off 0 bases at V and 0 bases at J, with 17 bases between the two ends. The germline gives CDR1 SQVTM, CDR2 ANQGSEA. CDR3 residues: CSVEELRDSGYQETQYF. The CDR3 DNA follows: TGCAGCGTTGAAGAGCTCCGGGACAGCGGGTACCAAGAGACCCAGTACTTC.

The V gene is TRBV12-5, the J gene TRBJ2-1; tentatively, D is TRBD1 (5 bases). Trimming took off 4 bases at V and 11 bases at J, with 15 bases between the two ends. Germline lookup yields CDR1 LGHNT and CDR2 FRNRAP. This CDR3 is 13 amino acids long. Here the CDR3 reads CASGSGQAFQQFF. As DNA, the CDR3 is TGTGCTAGTGGTTCCGGACAAGCGTTTCAGCAGTTCTTC.

The chain links TRBV6-4 to TRBJ1-6; D perhaps matches TRBD1 (6 bases). Trimming pared 0 bases from V and 7 bases from J, leaving 10 bases between. The CDR3 is 15 amino acids. CDR1 is MRHNA and CDR2 is SNTAGT in the germline V gene. This CDR3 reads CASSDSSQGNSPLHF. CDR3 nucleotide sequence: TGTGCCAGCAGTGACTCGAGCCAGGGGAATTCACCCCTCCACTTT.

This clone was picked up a small number of times. The rearrangement joins TRBV6-1 to TRBJ1-5; tentative D call: TRBD1 (6 bases). Germline V gives CDR1 MNHNS, CDR2 SASEGT. The V and J ends lost 4 bases and 6 bases respectively, with 16 bases between them. This CDR3 has 15 amino acids. CDR3 protein: CASSARTALGQPQHF. DNA for the CDR3: TGTGCCAGCAGTGCCAGGACAGCCCTGGGTCAGCCCCAGCATTTT.

V is TRBV6-5 and J is TRBJ1-1; D possibly corresponds to TRBD1 (5 bases). V lost 6 bases and J lost 4, with 12 bases in between. The germline CDR1 and CDR2 sequences are MNHEY and SVGAGI. CDR3 length: 13 residues. This CDR3 is CASRNGGGTEAFF. Here the CDR3 DNA reads TGTGCCAGCAGAAACGGGGGGGGCACTGAAGCTTTCTTT.

The J gene is TRBJ1-5, the V gene TRBV19; possibly TRBD1 for D (6 bases). V was clipped by 6 bases and J by 5 bases, with 17 bases between them. This CDR3 comprises 15 residues. Germline CDR1 is LNHDA and CDR2 is SQIVND (reference sequence). CDR3 region: CASRPQGRLDQPQHF. The DNA of the CDR3 is TGTGCCAGTAGGCCACAGGGACGTCTGGATCAGCCCCAGCATTTT.

This sequence joins TRBV5-1 and TRBJ2-5, with D hard to call. V shed 0 bases and J shed 5 bases, with 8 bases lying between them. Germline-derived CDR1 and CDR2 are SGHRS and YFSETQ. This CDR3 is built from 13 residues. CDR3 in amino acids: CASSLGPSETQYF. DNA for the CDR3: TGCGCCAGCAGCTTGGGGCCCAGTGAGACCCAGTACTTC.

Of note for this clone: Other nucleotide sequences in the sample specify the same CDR3. The chain recombines TRBV9 with TRBJ2-7; D is ambiguous. CDR1 SGDLS and CDR2 YYNGEE come from the germline V gene. There are 14 residues in the CDR3. Trimming stripped 0 bases from V and 0 bases from J, with 7 bases between. This CDR3 reads CASSVGGSSYEQYF. The CDR3 coding sequence is TGTGCCAGCAGCGTAGGTGGCAGCTCCTACGAGCAGTACTTC.

J is TRBJ2-2 and V is TRBV13, with a weak D call TRBD1 (6 bases). CDR3 size: 15 residues. The V end lost 5 bases, the J end lost 1 base, and 11 bases lay between the germline ends. From germline, CDR1 is PRHDT and CDR2 FYEKMQ (reference sequence). The CDR3 reads CASSPPGQNTGELFF. The CDR3 DNA reads TGTGCCAGCAGCCCACCGGGACAGAACACCGGGGAGCTGTTTTTT.

The rearrangement links TRBV4-1 to TRBJ2-1, with D maybe TRBD2 (6 bases). Germline CDR1 is MGHRA and CDR2 is YSYEKL. The CDR3 sequence is 16 residues long. Deletions cut 1 base from V and 5 bases from J, with 15 bases between. CDR3 bases: TGCGCCAGCAGCCAAGGAGTGGAACTAGCCAACAATGAGCAGTTCTTC. This translates into CASSQGVELANNEQFF.

As regards this clone: This specimen includes other DNA sequences encoding the same CDR3. The chain is built from TRBV5-6 and TRBJ2-1; TRBD1 matches at 8 bases. Per germline, CDR1 SGHDT and CDR2 YYEEEE. This CDR3 is 15 amino acids long. V lost 0 bases and J lost 7; bases outside the gene matches: 6. The CDR3: CASSLAGGAGNEQFF. CDR3 DNA sequence: TGTGCCAGCAGCTTGGCAGGGGGCGCCGGGAATGAGCAGTTCTTC.

This clone occurred a few times. The CDR3: CASSPPSRYGYTF. CDR3 nucleotides: TGTGCCAGCTCACCACCGAGCCGCTATGGCTACACCTTC. This sequence joins TRBV18 and TRBJ1-2; no reliable D call. This CDR3 has 13 residues. V was trimmed by 0 bases and J by 4 bases, leaving 6 bases between them. CDR1 and CDR2 (germline): KGHSH, LQKENI.

The chain couples TRBV11-3 to TRBJ2-1; 7 nucleotides align to TRBD1. This CDR3 comprises 14 residues. With V trimmed by 3 bases and J by 9 bases, 8 bases remained unmatched. Germline V gene data show CDR1 as SGHNT and CDR2 as YENEEA. This chain's CDR3 is CASSFTGALGEQFF. Here the CDR3 DNA reads TGTGCCAGCAGCTTTACAGGGGCCCTGGGTGAGCAGTTCTTC.

The chain employs TRBV30 and TRBJ2-1, with 11 positions matching TRBD2. This CDR3 contains 15 residues. Looked up from germline, CDR1 is GTSNPN and CDR2 is SVGIG (reference sequence). J gave up 4 bases and V 2 bases, and 4 bases lay outside the gene matches. The CDR3 protein is CAWSTGTSGYNEQFF. The CDR3 DNA reads TGTGCCTGGAGTACAGGGACTAGCGGTTACAATGAGCAGTTCTTC.

This sequence joins TRBV6-1 and TRBJ2-3, with 9 positions matching TRBD2. Germline V gene data show CDR1 as MNHNS and CDR2 as SASEGT. The CDR3 is made up of 15 amino acids. J lost 4 bases, V lost 3 bases, and 5 bases had no gene match. The CDR3 loop is CASSEGAGGADTQYF. The CDR3 bases are TGTGCCAGCAGTGAGGGGGCGGGAGGGGCAGATACGCAGTATTTT.

The rearrangement joins TRBV6-5 to TRBJ1-1, with D perhaps TRBD1 (6 bases). Germline V gene data show CDR1 as MNHEY and CDR2 as SVGAGI. V lost 6 bases, J lost 7 bases, and 12 bases lay in between. CDR3 length: 12 residues. The CDR3 region is CASRPEDSEAFF. CDR3 DNA sequence: TGTGCCAGCAGACCCGAGGACAGTGAAGCTTTCTTT.

J is TRBJ2-7 and V is TRBV15; 7 positions match TRBD2. After removal of 3 bases from V and 1 base from J, the junction contained 6 bases not matched to a gene. CDR1 is LNHNV and CDR2 is YYDKDF in the germline V gene (reference sequence). This CDR3 region has 15 residues. CDR3 sequence (DNA): TGTGCCACCAGCAGTAACCGGGGAGGGTCCTACGAGCAGTACTTC. Translating it yields CATSSNRGGSYEQYF.

The CDR3 sequence: CATSRDRGGGSSYNEQFF. CDR3 DNA sequence: TGTGCCACCAGCAGAGATCGAGGCGGCGGGAGCTCCTACAATGAGCAGTTCTTC. The chain employs TRBV15 and TRBJ2-1, with 7 bases fitting TRBD2. The germline V gene has CDR1 LNHNV and CDR2 YYDKDF (reference sequence). This CDR3 region has 18 residues. V shed 0 bases and J 0 bases; nucleotides not matched to a gene: 8.

The V call is TRBV4-3, the J call TRBJ2-7, with TRBD1 identical over 7 bases. The CDR3 is 16 residues long. Germline CDR1 is LGHNA and CDR2 is YSLEER. V gave up 1 base and J gave up 2 bases; unmatched junction bases: 8. The CDR3 is CASSQAWGQLPYEQYF. Here the CDR3 DNA reads TGCGCCAGCAGCCAAGCCTGGGGACAGCTACCCTACGAGCAGTACTTC.